Shown below are 8 T cell receptor beta chains from a single sample sequenced in a study of blood T cells in healthy people across ages. A sample-barcoded 5' primer and a J-beta primer mix were used in a second PCR of about 7 to 11 cycles. MiXCR, applied by TCRdb to the 5' RACE reads, yields one record per CDR3 protein. The sample shows 1.5 million to 2 million distinct CDR3 sequences, 49% of them seen only once. Sequenced material: blood. Receptors were obtained from a woman aged 40 to 50 in good health.

The chain has TRBV10-3 and TRBJ1-1; the D is unclear. In germline, CDR1 is ENHRY, CDR2 SYGVKD. The CDR3 runs to 14 residues. With 4 bases removed from V and 3 bases from J, the gap between germline ends came to 12 bases. The CDR3 here is CAISARGMDTEAFF. Here the CDR3 DNA reads TGTGCCATCAGTGCCCGGGGTATGGACACTGAAGCTTTCTTT.

This chain uses TRBV20-1 with TRBJ2-5; 14 bases line up with TRBD2. V lost 6 bases to trimming and J lost 6 bases; unmatched junction nucleotides: 12. The CDR3 consists of 16 residues. Germline CDR1 DFQATT, CDR2 SNEGSKA (reference sequence). The CDR3 loop is CSADGTGTSGGKTQYF. The DNA for the CDR3 is TGCAGTGCCGATGGTACCGGGACTAGCGGGGGAAAGACCCAGTACTTC.

This chain links TRBV20-1 with TRBJ2-1, with 8 bases fitting TRBD1. Trimming cost V 5 bases and J 3 bases; bases outside gene matches: 6. This CDR3 contains 14 residues. CDR1 and CDR2 from the germline V gene are DFQATT and SNEGSKA (reference sequence). The CDR3, as DNA: TGCAGTGCTGGGGACAGGAACCACTACAATGAGCAGTTCTTC. The encoded protein is CSAGDRNHYNEQFF.

This clonotype was detected a few times. The gene calls are TRBV4-3 and TRBJ1-2; 11 nucleotides line up with TRBD1. The CDR3 contains 15 residues. The V segment lost 0 bases and the J segment 7 bases; nucleotides outside the gene matches: 4. In germline, CDR1 is LGHNA, CDR2 YSLEER. The DNA for the CDR3 is TGCGCCAGCAGCCAAGACGGACAGGGGGCCGGTGGCTACACCTTC. It translates to CASSQDGQGAGGYTF.

This rearrangement joins TRBV6-1 to TRBJ1-5, with TRBD1 as a possible D gene (5 bases). The germline V gene has CDR1 MNHNS and CDR2 SASEGT. This CDR3 is built from 15 residues. Trimming took off 4 bases at V and 3 bases at J, with 13 bases between the two ends. CDR3 coding DNA: TGTGCCAGCAGTGCCGTGGAGGGGTTCAATCAGCCCCAGCATTTT. Its protein product is CASSAVEGFNQPQHF.

V usage is TRBV7-9 and J usage is TRBJ1-1; D ambiguous. V was pared by 4 bases and J by 4 bases, with 16 bases between. The germline CDR1 and CDR2 sequences are SEHNR and FQNEAQ (reference sequence). The CDR3 covers 15 residues. CDR3 amino acids: CASSSDGGLGTEAFF. CDR3 sequence (DNA): TGTGCCAGCAGCTCGGATGGCGGTCTGGGCACTGAAGCTTTCTTT.

In its sample, this clonotype was seen once. The CDR3 sequence is CASRIWGLETQYF. CDR3 bases: TGTGCCAGCAGGATTTGGGGGTTAGAGACCCAGTACTTC. The chain uses TRBV5-6 and TRBJ2-5, with D perhaps TRBD1 or TRBD2 (5 bases each). The V gene's germline CDR1 is SGHDT and CDR2 YYEEEE. Trimming pared 5 bases from V and 4 bases from J, leaving 12 bases between. The CDR3 contains 13 residues.

V and J are TRBV6-2 or TRBV6-3 and TRBJ2-6; possible D gene TRBD2, 6 bases. This CDR3 spans 15 amino acids. Trimming stripped 8 bases from V and 0 bases from J, with 11 bases between. Germline loops: CDR1 MNHEY, CDR2 SVGEGT. The CDR3 DNA reads TGTGCCAGCGGGACGACTAGCTCTGGGGCCAACGTCCTGACTTTC. Encoded protein: CASGTTSSGANVLTF.